The sequence of this T cell receptor (beta chain) was determined in a study of T-cell reconstitution after alpha-beta-depleted transplantation in children. General study results and limits: Newly made T cells mostly supplied T-cell counts and diversity one year after transplant. Reportedly, roughly two months post-transplant, alpha-beta T cells arose from several hundred expanded graft clones.

V dropped 5 bases and J dropped 7 bases, with 12 bases sitting between them. The CDR3 consists of 13 residues. The germline CDR1 and CDR2 sequences are ENHRY and SYGVKD. Points on this clonotype: The target antigen is unknown.

Library preparation (for TCRbeta) was performed with unique molecular identifiers. In TCRdb, the PCR reads were re-called with MiXCR into one record per CDR3 protein. The top ten hold 30% to 45% of the sample, which has 500,000 to 600,000 distinct CDR3 sequences, over 25% seen once. The sample consisted of PBMCs, taken before TCRalphabeta/CD19-depleted stem cell transplant. This chain joins TRBV10-3 and TRBJ2-1, with a weak D call TRBD2 (6 bases). This receptor was obtained from a boy in the first two years of life with Wiskott-Aldrich syndrome, due to receive a stem cell transplant. The CDR3: CAISTSGLNEQFF. CDR3 coding DNA: TGTGCCATCAGTACCAGCGGGTTGAATGAGCAGTTCTTC.